The clone carrying this T cell receptor beta chain was counted at least ten times. The antigen remains unidentified. The data originate from a study of T cells in Graves' hyperthyroidism and ophthalmopathy. Amplified TCR beta CDR3 regions derived from RNA transcripts. First-round RT-PCR with HTBI primers amplified the TCR CDR3 region. TCRdb called the multiplex PCR reads again in MiXCR, with one record for every CDR3 protein. The data show under 550,000 distinct CDR3 sequences, around 13% seen once. Trimming removed 1 base from V and 6 bases from J, with 11 bases in between. The CDR3 has 14 residues. Germline V gene lookup returns CDR1 SGHTA and CDR2 FQGNSA. Whole-study findings and limits: Ophthalmopathy and stable hyperthyroidism were separated by a 13 V-J model.

Sequencing used blood. The V and J genes are TRBV7-2 and TRBJ2-3, with TRBD2 as a possible D gene (6 bases). The sequence was obtained from a woman aged 18 to 35 with Graves' hyperthyroidism. CDR3 bases: TGTGCCAGCAGCTTAGACGGGAGTAAGGATACGCAGTATTTT. It specifies CASSLDGSKDTQYF.